This T cell receptor beta chain was sequenced during a study of blood T cell repertoires in COVID-19. Produced via immunoSEQ multiplex PCR; TCRdb's table is partial and in-frame only. The table has around 330,000 clones, approximately 88% seen once. CDR3 length: 14 amino acids. Trimming removed 3 bases at V and 2 bases at J, with 9 bases between. Per germline, CDR1 SGDLS and CDR2 YYNGEE. The receptor was derived from a woman aged 25 to 39 with COVID-19, enrolled during active disease. Sample: peripheral blood. V gene TRBV9 combines with J gene TRBJ1-5; D is undetermined. CDR3 nucleotide sequence: TGTGCCAGCAGCGCGGACTGGGGCAATCAGCCCCAGCATTTT. This encodes CASSADWGNQPQHF.